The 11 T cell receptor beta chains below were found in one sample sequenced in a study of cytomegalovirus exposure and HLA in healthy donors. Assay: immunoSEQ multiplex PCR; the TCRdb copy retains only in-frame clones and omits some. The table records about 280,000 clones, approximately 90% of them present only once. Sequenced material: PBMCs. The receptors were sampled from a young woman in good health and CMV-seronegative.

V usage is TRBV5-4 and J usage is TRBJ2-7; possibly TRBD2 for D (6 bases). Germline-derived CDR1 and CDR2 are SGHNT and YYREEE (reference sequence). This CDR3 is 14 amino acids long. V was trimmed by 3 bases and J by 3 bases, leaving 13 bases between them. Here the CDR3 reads CASSSRRGDYEQYF. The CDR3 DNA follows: TGTGCCAGCAGCTCCCGACGCGGGGACTACGAGCAGTACTTC.

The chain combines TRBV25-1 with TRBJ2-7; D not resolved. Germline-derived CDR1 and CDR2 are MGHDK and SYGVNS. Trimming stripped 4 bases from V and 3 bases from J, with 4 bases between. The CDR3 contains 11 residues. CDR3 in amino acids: CASSANYEQYF. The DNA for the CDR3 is TGTGCCAGCAGTGCTAACTACGAGCAGTACTTC.

As DNA, the CDR3 is TGCGCCAGCAGCCCCGGACTAGCGGAGACCCAGTACTTC. Amino acids: CASSPGLAETQYF. V gene TRBV5-1 combines with J gene TRBJ2-5, with 9 bases that match TRBD2. Germline values: CDR1 SGHRS, CDR2 YFSETQ. Trimming took 4 bases from V and 5 from J; bases not matched to a gene: 3. The CDR3 is 13 residues long.

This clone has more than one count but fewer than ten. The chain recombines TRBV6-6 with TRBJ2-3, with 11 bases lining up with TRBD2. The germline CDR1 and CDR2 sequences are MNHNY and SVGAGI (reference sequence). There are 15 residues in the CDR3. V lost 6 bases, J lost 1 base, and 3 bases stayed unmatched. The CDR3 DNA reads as TGTGCCAGCAGGGGGACTAGCGGACGCACAGATACGCAGTATTTT. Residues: CASRGTSGRTDTQYF.

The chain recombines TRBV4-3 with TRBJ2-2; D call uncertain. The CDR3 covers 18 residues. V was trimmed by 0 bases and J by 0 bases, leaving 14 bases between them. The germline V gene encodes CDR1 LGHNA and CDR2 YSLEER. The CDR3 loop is CASSQEVGQASNTGELFF. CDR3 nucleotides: TGCGCCAGCAGCCAAGAAGTGGGTCAGGCATCGAACACCGGGGAGCTGTTTTTT.

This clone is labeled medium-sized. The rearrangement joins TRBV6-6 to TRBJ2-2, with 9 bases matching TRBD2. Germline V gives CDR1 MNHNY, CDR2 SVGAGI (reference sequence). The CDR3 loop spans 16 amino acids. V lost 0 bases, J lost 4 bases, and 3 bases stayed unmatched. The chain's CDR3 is CASSYSAGGFTGELFF. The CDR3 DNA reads TGTGCCAGCAGTTACTCCGCGGGAGGGTTCACCGGGGAGCTGTTTTTT.

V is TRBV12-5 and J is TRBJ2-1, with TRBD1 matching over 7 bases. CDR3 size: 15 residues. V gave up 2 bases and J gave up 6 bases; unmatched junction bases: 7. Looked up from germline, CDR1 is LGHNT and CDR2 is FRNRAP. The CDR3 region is CASGLPGGWGNEQFF. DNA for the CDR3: TGTGCTAGTGGTTTGCCAGGGGGTTGGGGCAATGAGCAGTTCTTC. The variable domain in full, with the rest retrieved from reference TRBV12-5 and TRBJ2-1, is DARVTQTPRHKVTEMGQEVTMRCQPILGHNTVFWYRQTMMQGLELLAYFRNRAPLDDSGMPKDRFSAEMPDATLATLKIQPSEPRDSAVYFCASGLPGGWGNEQFFGPGTRLTVL.

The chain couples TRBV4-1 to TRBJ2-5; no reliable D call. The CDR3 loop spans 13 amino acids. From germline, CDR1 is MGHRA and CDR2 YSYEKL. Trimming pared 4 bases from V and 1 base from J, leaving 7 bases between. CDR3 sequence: CASSRASQETQYF. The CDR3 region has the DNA TGCGCCAGCAGCCGAGCTTCCCAAGAGACCCAGTACTTC.

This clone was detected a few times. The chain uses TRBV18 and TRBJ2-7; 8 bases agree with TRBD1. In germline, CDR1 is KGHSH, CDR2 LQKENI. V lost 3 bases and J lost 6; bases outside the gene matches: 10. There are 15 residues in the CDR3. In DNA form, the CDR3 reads TGTGCCAGCTCACCGCGCGGACAGGGTCTGTTCGAGCAGTACTTC. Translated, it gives CASSPRGQGLFEQYF.

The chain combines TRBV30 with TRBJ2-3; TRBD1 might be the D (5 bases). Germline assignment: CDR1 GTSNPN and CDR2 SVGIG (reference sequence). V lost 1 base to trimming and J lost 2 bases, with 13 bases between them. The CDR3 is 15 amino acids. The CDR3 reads CAWSAGITHTDTQYF. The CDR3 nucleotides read TGTGCCTGGAGTGCAGGGATTACTCACACAGATACGCAGTATTTT.

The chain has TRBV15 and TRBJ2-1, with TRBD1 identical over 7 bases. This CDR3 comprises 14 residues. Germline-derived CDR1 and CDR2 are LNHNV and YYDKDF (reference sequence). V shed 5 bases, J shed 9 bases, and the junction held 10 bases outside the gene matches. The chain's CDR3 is CATSFLGGRGEQFF. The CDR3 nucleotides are TGTGCCACCAGCTTCTTAGGGGGCAGGGGTGAGCAGTTCTTC.